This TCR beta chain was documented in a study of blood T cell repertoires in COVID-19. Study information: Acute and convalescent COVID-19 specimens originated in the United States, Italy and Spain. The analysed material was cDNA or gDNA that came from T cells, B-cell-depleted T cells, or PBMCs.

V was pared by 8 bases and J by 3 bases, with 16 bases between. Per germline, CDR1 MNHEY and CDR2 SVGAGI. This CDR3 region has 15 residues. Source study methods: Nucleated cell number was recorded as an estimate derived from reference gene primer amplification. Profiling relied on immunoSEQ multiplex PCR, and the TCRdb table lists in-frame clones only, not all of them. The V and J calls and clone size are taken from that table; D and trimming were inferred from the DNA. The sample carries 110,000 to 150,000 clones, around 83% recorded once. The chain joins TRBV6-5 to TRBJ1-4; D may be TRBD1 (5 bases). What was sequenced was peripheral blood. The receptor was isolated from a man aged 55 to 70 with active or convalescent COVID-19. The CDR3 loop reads CASGLPGFANEKLFF. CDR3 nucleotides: TGTGCCAGCGGTTTACCAGGGTTTGCTAATGAAAAACTGTTTTTT.